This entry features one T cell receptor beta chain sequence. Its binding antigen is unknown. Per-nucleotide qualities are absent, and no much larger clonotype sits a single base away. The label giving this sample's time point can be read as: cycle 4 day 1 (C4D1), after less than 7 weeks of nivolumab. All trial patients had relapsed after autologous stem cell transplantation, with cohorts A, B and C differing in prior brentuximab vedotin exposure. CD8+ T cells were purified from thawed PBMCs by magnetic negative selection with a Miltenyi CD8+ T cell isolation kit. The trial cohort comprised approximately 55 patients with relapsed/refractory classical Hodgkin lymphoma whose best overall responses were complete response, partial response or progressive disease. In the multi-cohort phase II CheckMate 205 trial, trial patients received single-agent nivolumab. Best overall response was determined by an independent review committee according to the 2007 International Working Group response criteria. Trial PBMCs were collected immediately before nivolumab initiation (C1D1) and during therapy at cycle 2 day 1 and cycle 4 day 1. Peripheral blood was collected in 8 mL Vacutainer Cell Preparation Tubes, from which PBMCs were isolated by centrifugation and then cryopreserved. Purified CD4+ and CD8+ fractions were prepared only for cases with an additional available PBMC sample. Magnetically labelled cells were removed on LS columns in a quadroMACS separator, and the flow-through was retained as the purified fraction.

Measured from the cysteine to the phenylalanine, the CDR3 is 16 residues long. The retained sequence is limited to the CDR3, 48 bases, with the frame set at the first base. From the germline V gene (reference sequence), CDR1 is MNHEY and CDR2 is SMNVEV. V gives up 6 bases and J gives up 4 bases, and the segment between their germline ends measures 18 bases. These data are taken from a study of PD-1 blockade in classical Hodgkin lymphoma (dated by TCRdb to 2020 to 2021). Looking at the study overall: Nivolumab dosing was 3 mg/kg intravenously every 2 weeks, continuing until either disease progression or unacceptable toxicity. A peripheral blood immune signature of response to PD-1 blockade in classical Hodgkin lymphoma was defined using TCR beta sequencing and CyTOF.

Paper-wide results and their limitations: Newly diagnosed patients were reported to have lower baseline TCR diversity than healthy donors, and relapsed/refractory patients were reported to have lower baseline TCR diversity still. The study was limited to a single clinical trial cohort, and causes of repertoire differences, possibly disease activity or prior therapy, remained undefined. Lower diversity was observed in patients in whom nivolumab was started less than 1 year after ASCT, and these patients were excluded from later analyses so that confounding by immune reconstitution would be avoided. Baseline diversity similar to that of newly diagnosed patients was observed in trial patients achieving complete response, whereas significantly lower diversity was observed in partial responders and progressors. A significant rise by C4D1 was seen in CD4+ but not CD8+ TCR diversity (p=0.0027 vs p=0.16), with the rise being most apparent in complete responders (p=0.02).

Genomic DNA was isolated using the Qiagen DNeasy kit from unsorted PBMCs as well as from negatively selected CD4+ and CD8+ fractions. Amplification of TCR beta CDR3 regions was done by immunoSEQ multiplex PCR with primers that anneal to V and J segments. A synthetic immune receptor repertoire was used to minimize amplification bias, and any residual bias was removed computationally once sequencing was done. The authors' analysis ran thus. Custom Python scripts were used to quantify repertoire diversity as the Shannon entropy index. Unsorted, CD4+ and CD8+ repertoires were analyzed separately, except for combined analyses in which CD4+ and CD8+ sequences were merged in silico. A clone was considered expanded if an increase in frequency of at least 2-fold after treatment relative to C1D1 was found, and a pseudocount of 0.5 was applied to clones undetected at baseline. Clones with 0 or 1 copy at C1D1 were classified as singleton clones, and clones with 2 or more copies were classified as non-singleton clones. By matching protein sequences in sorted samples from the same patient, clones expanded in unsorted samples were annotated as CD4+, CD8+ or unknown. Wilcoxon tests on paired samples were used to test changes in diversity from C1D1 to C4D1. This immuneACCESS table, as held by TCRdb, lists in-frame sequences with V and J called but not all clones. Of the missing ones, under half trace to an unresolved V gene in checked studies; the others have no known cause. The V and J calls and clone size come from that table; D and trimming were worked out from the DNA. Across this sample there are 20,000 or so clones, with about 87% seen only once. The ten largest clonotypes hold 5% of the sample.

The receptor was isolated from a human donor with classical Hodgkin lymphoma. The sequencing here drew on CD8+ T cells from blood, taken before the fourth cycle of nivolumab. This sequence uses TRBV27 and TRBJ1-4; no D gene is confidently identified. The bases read TGTGCCAGCAGCCGGTCTCCGAACAGTGTTAATGAAAAACTGTTTTTT. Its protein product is CASSRSPNSVNEKLFF.